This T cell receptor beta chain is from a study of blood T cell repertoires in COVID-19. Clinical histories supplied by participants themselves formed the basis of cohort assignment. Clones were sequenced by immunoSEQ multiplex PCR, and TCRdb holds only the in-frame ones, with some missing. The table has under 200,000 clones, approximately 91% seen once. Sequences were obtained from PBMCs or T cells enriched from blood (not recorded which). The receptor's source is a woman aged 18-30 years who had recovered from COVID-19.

CDR3 sequence reads: CASSFGSLYEQYF. CDR3 nucleotide sequence: TGCGCCAGCAGCTTCGGTTCACTCTACGAGCAGTACTTC. V is TRBV5-1 and J is TRBJ2-7; D gene ambiguous. The germline V gene has CDR1 SGHRS and CDR2 YFSETQ. The CDR3 has 13 residues. The V end lost 2 bases, the J end lost 3 bases, and 9 bases lay between the germline ends.